This T cell receptor (beta chain) was sequenced for a study of T-cell reconstitution after alpha-beta-depleted transplantation in children. Study results and limitations: Fresh T-cell production supplied most of the T-cell counts and diversity seen one year after transplant. Reportedly, only several hundred clones from non-depleted graft cells drove alpha-beta T-cell counts at about two months. For some patients, TCRbeta diversity was high at day 60 because of recipient T cells and thymic progenitors that survived.

The germline CDR1 and CDR2 sequences are MDHEN and SYDVKM. The CDR3 spans 15 residues. Trimming removed 1 base from V and 6 bases from J; junction bases left unmatched: 5. TCRbeta library preparation incorporated unique molecular identifiers. Via MiXCR, TCRdb re-called the PCR reads, giving one row per CDR3 protein. This table holds more than 500,000 distinct CDR3 sequences, about an eighth found once. This clonotype appeared many times. Its specificity is unknown. The chain combines TRBV28 with TRBJ2-2, with TRBD2 matching over 7 bases. The sample here was PBMCs, mostly from graft donor cells, taken 180 days after TCRalphabeta/CD19-depleted stem cell transplant. The sequence derives from a female patient between 2 and 10 years old who had a stem cell transplant for aplastic anemia, so the T cells may come from the graft donor. The CDR3 spells CASSLFAGAAGELFF. The CDR3 nucleotides are TGTGCCAGCAGTTTATTTGCGGGAGCGGCCGGGGAGCTGTTTTTT.